The 23 T cell receptor beta chains in this list originate from one sample, sequenced in a study of T cell repertoires in cytomegalovirus infection. No antigen has been assigned to these receptors. TCRdb independently ran MiXCR on the reads; one entry per CDR3 protein. Of more than 250,000 distinct CDR3 sequences in the sample, just under 25% were seen once. The source material was cultured PBMCs, sampled from culture after CMV antigen stimulation. Source of these receptors: a human donor in good health (CMV status not recorded). Some clones in this sample may be carry-over from other donors' samples.

This clonotype showed up just a few times. J is TRBJ1-5 and V is TRBV5-1; D not resolved. The germline V and J ends were trimmed by 4 bases and 0 bases, with 11 bases remaining between them. There are 15 residues in the CDR3. Per germline, CDR1 SGHRS and CDR2 YFSETQ. CDR3 DNA: TGCGCCAGCAGCCCCGACGGATATAGCAATCAGCCCCAGCATTTT. It codes for CASSPDGYSNQPQHF.

The chain has TRBV10-3 and TRBJ2-2, with 13 bases fitting TRBD2. Germline CDR1 ENHRY, CDR2 SYGVKD. V was clipped by 0 bases and J by 5 bases; unmatched bases: 9. This CDR3 contains 19 residues. The CDR3: CAISESPAGLAGATGELFF. The CDR3 bases are TGTGCCATCAGTGAGTCCCCCGCTGGACTAGCGGGAGCGACCGGGGAGCTGTTTTTT.

The sample holds a few counts of this clonotype. J is TRBJ2-7 and V is TRBV4-1; no clear D gene. The CDR3 totals 12 residues. V lost 5 bases, J lost 6 bases, and 11 bases lay in between. Germline-derived CDR1 and CDR2 are MGHRA and YSYEKL. The CDR3 spells CASSSLPIEQYV. CDR3 DNA: TGCGCCAGCAGCAGCCTTCCCATCGAGCAGTACGTC.

Concerning this clonotype: A much larger clonotype is one base distant, so this may be a read error. The chain combines TRBV6-1 with TRBJ1-1; no clear D gene. This CDR3 spans 13 amino acids. Germline CDR1 reads MNHNS; CDR2 reads SASEGT. Trimming stripped 6 bases from V and 5 bases from J, with 13 bases between. CDR3 sequence: CASSTVKKTEAFF. The CDR3 DNA is TGTGCCAGCAGCACCGTCAAGAAAACTGAAGCTTTCTTT.

This clonotype was seen many times. The J gene is TRBJ2-1, the V gene TRBV28; 14 bases fit TRBD2. J lost 2 bases, V lost 6 bases, and 3 bases had no gene match. CDR1 is MDHEN, CDR2 SYDVKM, per germline. The CDR3 runs 16 residues. This CDR3 is CASSRLAGGTYNEQFF. CDR3 DNA: TGTGCCAGCAGCCGACTAGCGGGAGGGACCTACAATGAGCAGTTCTTC.

This clonotype was seen more than once but under ten times. The gene calls are TRBV28 and TRBJ2-7; a possible D gene is TRBD2 (6 bases). The CDR3 totals 14 residues. The ends were cut back, 3 bases at V and 1 base at J, with 10 bases in the middle. Germline CDR1 MDHEN, CDR2 SYDVKM. The CDR3 coding sequence is TGTGCCAGCAGTTTCCACGGGAGTTCCTACGAGCAGTACGTC. Amino acids: CASSFHGSSYEQYV.

This clonotype was observed a few times. The chain combines TRBV6-5 with TRBJ2-1; a possible D gene is TRBD2 (5 bases). CDR3 length: 13 residues. Germline V gives CDR1 MNHEY, CDR2 SVGAGI. V lost 6 bases to trimming and J lost 6 bases, with 12 bases between them. CDR3 nucleotides: TGTGCCAGCAGAGGCCTGGCGGGCAATGAGCAGTTCTTC. Amino acids: CASRGLAGNEQFF.

V usage is TRBV29-1 and J usage is TRBJ1-2, with D perhaps matching TRBD1 (5 bases). Trimming removed 2 bases at V and 4 bases at J, with 8 bases between. CDR3 length: 12 amino acids. Per the germline V gene, CDR1 is SQVTM and CDR2 is ANQGSEA. The CDR3 here is CSVERDSYGYTF. The CDR3 DNA follows: TGCAGCGTTGAACGGGACTCCTATGGCTACACCTTC.

This clonotype showed up just a few times. V gene TRBV5-4 combines with J gene TRBJ1-2; D unclear. The CDR3 spans 13 residues. CDR1 is SGHNT, CDR2 YYREEE, per germline (reference sequence). V was clipped by 3 bases and J by 6 bases, with 12 bases between them. The CDR3, as DNA: TGTGCCAGCAGCTCGACCGGGCTCGATGGCTACACCTTC. Protein sequence: CASSSTGLDGYTF.

The chain combines TRBV10-2 with TRBJ1-5; 11 bases line up with TRBD1. Germline V gene lookup returns CDR1 WSHSY and CDR2 SAAADI. There are 13 residues in the CDR3. V shed 6 bases and J 6 bases; nucleotides not matched to a gene: 1. The CDR3 coding sequence is TGCGCCAGCAGAGGGACAGGGGGTCAGCCCCAGCATTTT. It yields the protein CASRGTGGQPQHF.

CDR3: CASSFRATRYQETQYF. CDR3 bases: TGTGCCAGCAGCTTTAGGGCCACCCGGTACCAAGAGACCCAGTACTTC. The rearrangement links TRBV7-9 to TRBJ2-5; D gene ambiguous. Germline-derived CDR1 and CDR2 are SEHNR and FQNEAQ (reference sequence). With 3 bases removed from V and 0 bases from J, the gap between germline ends came to 14 bases. The CDR3 loop spans 16 amino acids.

This clonotype was observed at least ten times. V gene TRBV7-8 combines with J gene TRBJ2-4; TRBD1 might be the D (6 bases). CDR3 length: 13 amino acids. The germline CDR1 and CDR2 sequences are SGHVS and FQNEAQ. V shed 6 bases and J shed 8 bases, with 14 bases lying between them. The CDR3 DNA follows: TGTGCCAGCAGTCTACAGGGTAGGGACATTCAGTACTTC. Its protein product is CASSLQGRDIQYF.

This clonotype was found a few times. The rearrangement links TRBV20-1 to TRBJ2-7, with D hard to call. The CDR3 consists of 14 residues. Per the germline V gene, CDR1 is DFQATT and CDR2 is SNEGSKA (reference sequence). V was trimmed by 2 bases and J by 0 bases, leaving 11 bases between them. The DNA of the CDR3 is TGCAGTGCTAGAATCAGGCAGAGCTCCTACGAGCAGTACTTC. Encoded protein: CSARIRQSSYEQYF.

The chain has TRBV20-1 and TRBJ1-2, with TRBD1 matching 7 bases. This CDR3 has 15 amino acids. Trimming at V came to 0 bases and at J to 4 bases, leaving 8 bases not matched to a gene. Germline assignment: CDR1 DFQATT and CDR2 SNEGSKA (reference sequence). The CDR3 reads CSARDPEGAGYGYTF. The CDR3 nucleotides read TGCAGTGCTAGAGATCCTGAGGGGGCAGGCTATGGCTACACCTTC.

This clonotype was detected only once. The V and J genes are TRBV5-4 and TRBJ2-2; 9 bases align to TRBD2. The J segment lost 2 bases and the V segment lost 1 base, leaving 3 bases of the junction unmatched. CDR1 and CDR2 (germline): SGHNT, YYREEE (reference sequence). The CDR3 consists of 16 residues. CDR3 sequence reads: CASSLLAGVNTGELFF. CDR3 in DNA: TGTGCCAGCAGCTTGTTAGCGGGAGTTAACACCGGGGAGCTGTTTTTT.

The V and J genes are TRBV13 and TRBJ1-2; D may be TRBD1 (5 bases). The CDR3 extends over 13 amino acids. The V gene's germline CDR1 is PRHDT and CDR2 FYEKMQ (reference sequence). Between the trimmed V and J ends, which lost 4 bases and 3 bases, there was a span of 9 bases. The CDR3 DNA reads as TGTGCCAGCAGCTACAGGAGCCACTATGGCTACACCTTC. Translating it yields CASSYRSHYGYTF.

The chain joins TRBV7-2 to TRBJ2-2; tentatively, D is TRBD2 (6 bases). The V and J ends lost 4 bases and 7 bases respectively, with 13 bases between them. This CDR3 spans 14 amino acids. Germline CDR1 is SGHTA and CDR2 is FQGNSA. In DNA, the CDR3 is TGTGCCAGCAGCTCAGTCACGGGGGACGGGGAGCTGTTTTTT. It specifies CASSSVTGDGELFF.

The chain recombines TRBV6-2 or TRBV6-3 with TRBJ1-2; unclear D gene. The germline CDR1 and CDR2 sequences are MNHEY and SVGEGT. Trimming removed 2 bases at V and 4 bases at J, with 11 bases between. The CDR3 is 14 amino acids. The DNA for the CDR3 is TGTGCCAGCAGTTACGACGGGGTCGGCTATGGCTACACCTTC. Translated, it gives CASSYDGVGYGYTF.

V and J are TRBV9 and TRBJ2-3; a weak D match, TRBD1 (5 bases). This CDR3 has 16 residues. The germline CDR1 and CDR2 sequences are SGDLS and YYNGEE. Trimming shortened V by 4 bases and J by 0 bases, and 15 bases separated the two germline ends. Written as DNA, the CDR3 is TGTGCCAGCAGCCCCAGACAGATTACAAGCACAGATACGCAGTATTTT. Residues: CASSPRQITSTDTQYF.

This clonotype was seen many times. The genes are TRBV6-1 and TRBJ2-5; possibly TRBD2 for D (6 bases). V lost 5 bases and J 9 bases, leaving 13 bases between the germline ends. This CDR3 comprises 12 residues. Germline assignment: CDR1 MNHNS and CDR2 SASEGT. CDR3 DNA: TGTGCCAGCAGTCCTGTAGGCGGGGCCCAGTACTTC. Translating it yields CASSPVGGAQYF.

This clonotype was observed a handful of times. The CDR3 region is CASSAGRFANTGELFF. CDR3 in DNA: TGTGCCAGCAGCGCCGGACGGTTCGCGAACACCGGGGAGCTGTTTTTT. The rearrangement uses TRBV12-3 or TRBV12-4 and TRBJ2-2, with no clear D. The CDR3 is 16 residues long. Trimming removed 6 bases from V and 0 bases from J, with 14 bases in between.

The CDR3 here is CASSLGDIQYF. CDR3 DNA: TGTGCCAGCAGCTTGGGAGACATTCAGTACTTC. This chain joins TRBV5-6 and TRBJ2-4; D ambiguous. The length of the CDR3 is 11 residues. V shed 0 bases and J shed 8 bases, with 3 bases lying between them. Germline V gene sequence: CDR1 SGHDT, CDR2 YYEEEE. Combining the CDR3 with reference TRBV5-6 and TRBJ2-4 gives the whole variable domain DAGVTQSPTHLIKTRGQQVTLRCSPKSGHDTVSWYQQALGQGPQFIFQYYEEEERQRGNFPDRFSGHQFPNYSSELNVNALLLGDSALYLCASSLGDIQYFGAGTRLSVL.

This clonotype has a count of ten or more. V is TRBV7-9 and J is TRBJ2-7; the match to TRBD1 covers 7 bases. The germline gives CDR1 SEHNR, CDR2 FQNEAQ (reference sequence). CDR3 length: 14 residues. The CDR3 DNA sequence: TGTGCCAGCAGCTTATTCGAGGGGGCCTATGAGCAGTACGTC. It encodes CASSLFEGAYEQYV.